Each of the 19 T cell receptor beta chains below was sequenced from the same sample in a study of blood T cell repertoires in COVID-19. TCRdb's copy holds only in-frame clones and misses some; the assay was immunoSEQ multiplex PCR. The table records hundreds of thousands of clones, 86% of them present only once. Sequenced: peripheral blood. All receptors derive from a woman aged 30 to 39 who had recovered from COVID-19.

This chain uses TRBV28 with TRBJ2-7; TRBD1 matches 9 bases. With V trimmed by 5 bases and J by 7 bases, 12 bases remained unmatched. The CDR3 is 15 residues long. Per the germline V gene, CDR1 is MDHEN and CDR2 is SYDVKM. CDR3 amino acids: CASSTGGWTTGEQYF. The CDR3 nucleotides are TGTGCCAGCAGTACAGGGGGCTGGACGACGGGGGAGCAGTACTTC.

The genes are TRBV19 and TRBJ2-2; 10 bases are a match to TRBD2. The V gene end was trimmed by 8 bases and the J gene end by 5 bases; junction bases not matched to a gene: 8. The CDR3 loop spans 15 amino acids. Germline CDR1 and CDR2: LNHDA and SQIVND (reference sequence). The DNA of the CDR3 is TGTGCCAGTTCCTCTAGCGGGAGCGAAACCGGGGAGCTGTTTTTT. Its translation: CASSSSGSETGELFF.

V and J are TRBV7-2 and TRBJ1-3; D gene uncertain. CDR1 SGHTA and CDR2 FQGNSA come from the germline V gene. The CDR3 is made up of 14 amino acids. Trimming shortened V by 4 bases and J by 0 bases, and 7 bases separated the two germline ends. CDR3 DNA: TGTGCCAGCAGCTCGCGAGACTCTGGAAACACCATATATTTT. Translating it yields CASSSRDSGNTIYF.

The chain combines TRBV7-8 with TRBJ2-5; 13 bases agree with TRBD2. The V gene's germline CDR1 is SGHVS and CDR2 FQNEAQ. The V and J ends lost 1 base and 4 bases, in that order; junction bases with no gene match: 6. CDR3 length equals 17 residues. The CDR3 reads CASSLVGLAGDRETQYF. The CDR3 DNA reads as TGTGCCAGCAGCTTAGTCGGACTAGCGGGAGACCGAGAGACCCAGTACTTC.

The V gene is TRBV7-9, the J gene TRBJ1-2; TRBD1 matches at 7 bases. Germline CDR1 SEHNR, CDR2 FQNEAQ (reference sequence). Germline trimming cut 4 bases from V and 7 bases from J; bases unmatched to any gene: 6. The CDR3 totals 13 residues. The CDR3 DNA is TGTGCCAGCAGCTACGGGACAGACGGTGGCTACACCTTC. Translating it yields CASSYGTDGGYTF.

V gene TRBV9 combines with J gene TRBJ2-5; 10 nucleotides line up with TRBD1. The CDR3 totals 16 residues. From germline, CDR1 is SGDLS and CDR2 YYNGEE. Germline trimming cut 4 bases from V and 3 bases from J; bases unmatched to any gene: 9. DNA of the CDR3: TGTGCCAGCAGCATACCCCGGGACAGGGGTAAAGAGACCCAGTACTTC. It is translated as CASSIPRDRGKETQYF.

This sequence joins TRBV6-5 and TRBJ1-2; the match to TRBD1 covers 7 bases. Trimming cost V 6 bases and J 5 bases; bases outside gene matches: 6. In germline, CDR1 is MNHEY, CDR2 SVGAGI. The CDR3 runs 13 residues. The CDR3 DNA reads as TGTGCCAGCAGGACCGGGACAGCTTATGGCTACACCTTC. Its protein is CASRTGTAYGYTF.

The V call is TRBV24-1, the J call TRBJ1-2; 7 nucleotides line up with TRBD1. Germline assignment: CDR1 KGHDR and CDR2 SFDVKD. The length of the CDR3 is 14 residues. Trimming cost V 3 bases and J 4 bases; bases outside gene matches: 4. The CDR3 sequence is CATSDPRDSYGYTF. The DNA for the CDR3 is TGTGCCACCAGTGATCCCCGGGACAGCTATGGCTACACCTTC.

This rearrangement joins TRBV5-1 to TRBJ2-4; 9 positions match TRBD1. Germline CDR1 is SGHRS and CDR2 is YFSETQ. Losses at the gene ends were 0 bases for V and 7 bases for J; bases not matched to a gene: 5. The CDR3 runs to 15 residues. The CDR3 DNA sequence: TGCGCCAGCAGCTTGGCTCAAGGACAGGGGAACATTCAGTACTTC. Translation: CASSLAQGQGNIQYF.

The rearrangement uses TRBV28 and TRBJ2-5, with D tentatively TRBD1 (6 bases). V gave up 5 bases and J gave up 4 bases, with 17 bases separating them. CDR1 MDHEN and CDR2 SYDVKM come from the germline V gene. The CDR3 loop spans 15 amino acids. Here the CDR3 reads CASSRDTGPAETQYF. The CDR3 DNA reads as TGTGCCAGCAGTAGGGACACGGGGCCTGCAGAGACCCAGTACTTC.

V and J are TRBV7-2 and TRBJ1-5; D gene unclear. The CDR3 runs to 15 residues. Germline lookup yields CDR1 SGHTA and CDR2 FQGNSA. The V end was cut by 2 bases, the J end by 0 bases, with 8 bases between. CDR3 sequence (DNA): TGTGCCAGCAGCTTAAGCGGTTATAGCAATCAGCCCCAGCATTTT. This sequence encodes CASSLSGYSNQPQHF.

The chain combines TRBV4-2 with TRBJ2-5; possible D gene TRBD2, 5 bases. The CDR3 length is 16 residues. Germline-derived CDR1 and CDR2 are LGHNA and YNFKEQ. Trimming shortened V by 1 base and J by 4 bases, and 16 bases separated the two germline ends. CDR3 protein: CASSQVLANERETQYF. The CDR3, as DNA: TGTGCCAGCAGCCAAGTTCTAGCAAACGAACGAGAGACCCAGTACTTC.

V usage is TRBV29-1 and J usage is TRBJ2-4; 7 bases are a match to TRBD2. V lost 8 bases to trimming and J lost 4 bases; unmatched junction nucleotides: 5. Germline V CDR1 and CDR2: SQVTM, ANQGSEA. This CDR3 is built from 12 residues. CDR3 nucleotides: TGCAGCACGGACGGGGGGAAAAACATTCAGTACTTC. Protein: CSTDGGKNIQYF. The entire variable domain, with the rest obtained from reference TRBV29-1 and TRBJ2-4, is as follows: SAVISQKPSRDICQRGTSLTIQCQVDSQVTMMFWYRQQPGQSLTLIATANQGSEATYESGFVIDKFPISRPNLTFSTLTVSNMSPEDSSIYLCSTDGGKNIQYFGAGTRLSVL.

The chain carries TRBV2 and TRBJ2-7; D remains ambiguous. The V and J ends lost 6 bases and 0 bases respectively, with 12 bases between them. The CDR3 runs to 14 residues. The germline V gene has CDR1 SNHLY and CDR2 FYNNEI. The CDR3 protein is CASSRFGDSYEQYF. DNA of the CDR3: TGTGCCAGCAGCAGATTCGGAGACTCCTACGAGCAGTACTTC.

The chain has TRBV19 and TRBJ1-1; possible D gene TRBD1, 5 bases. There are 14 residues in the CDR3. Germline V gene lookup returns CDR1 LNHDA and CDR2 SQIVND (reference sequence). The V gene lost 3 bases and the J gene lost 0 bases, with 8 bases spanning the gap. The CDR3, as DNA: TGTGCCAGTAGTATGCAGGGCGTGAACACTGAAGCTTTCTTT. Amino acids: CASSMQGVNTEAFF.

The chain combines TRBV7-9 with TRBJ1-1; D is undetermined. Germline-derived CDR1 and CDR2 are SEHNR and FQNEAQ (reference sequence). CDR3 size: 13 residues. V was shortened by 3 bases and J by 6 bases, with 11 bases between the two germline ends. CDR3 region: CASSLIVSSEAFF. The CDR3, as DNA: TGTGCCAGCAGCTTGATTGTGAGTTCTGAAGCTTTCTTT.

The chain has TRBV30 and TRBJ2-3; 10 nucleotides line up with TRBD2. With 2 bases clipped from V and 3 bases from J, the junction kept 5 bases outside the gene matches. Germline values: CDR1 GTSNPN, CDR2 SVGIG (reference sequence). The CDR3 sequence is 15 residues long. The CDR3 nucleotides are TGTGCCTGGAGTCCTCTAGCGGGGGAAACAGATACGCAGTATTTT. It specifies CAWSPLAGETDTQYF.

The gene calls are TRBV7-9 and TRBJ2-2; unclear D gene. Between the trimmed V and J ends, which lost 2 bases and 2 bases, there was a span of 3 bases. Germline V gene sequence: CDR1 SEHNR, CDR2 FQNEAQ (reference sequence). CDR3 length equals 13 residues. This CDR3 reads CASSLPNTGELFF. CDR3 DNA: TGTGCCAGCAGCTTACCTAACACCGGGGAGCTGTTTTTT.

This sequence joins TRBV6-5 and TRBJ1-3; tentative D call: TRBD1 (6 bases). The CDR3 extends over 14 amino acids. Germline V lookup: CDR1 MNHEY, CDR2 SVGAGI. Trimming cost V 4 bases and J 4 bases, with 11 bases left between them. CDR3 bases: TGTGCCAGCAGTTTTCAGGGGTCCGGAAACACCATATATTTT. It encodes CASSFQGSGNTIYF.